This T cell receptor beta chain is from a study of T cell responses to AZD1222 COVID-19 vaccine. Broader study findings: None of the repertoires were sampled until the peak T cell response had passed.

Germline lookup yields CDR1 SGHDT and CDR2 YYEEEE. CDR3 size: 13 residues. V lost 2 bases to trimming and J lost 3 bases; unmatched junction nucleotides: 1. The data were produced by immunoSEQ multiplex PCR, yet TCRdb's version contains in-frame clones alone and is incomplete. This table has about 140,000 clones, roughly nine tenths appearing once. Points on this clone: What it binds is unknown.

The rearrangement joins TRBV5-6 to TRBJ2-5; 7 bases are shared with TRBD1. This clonotype was sampled from an adult who received the AZD1222 COVID-19 vaccine. This sample comprised peripheral blood, obtained 28 days after the second AZD1222 dose. This chain's CDR3 is CASSFGQEETQYF. The CDR3 DNA follows: TGTGCCAGCAGCTTCGGACAGGAAGAGACCCAGTACTTC.